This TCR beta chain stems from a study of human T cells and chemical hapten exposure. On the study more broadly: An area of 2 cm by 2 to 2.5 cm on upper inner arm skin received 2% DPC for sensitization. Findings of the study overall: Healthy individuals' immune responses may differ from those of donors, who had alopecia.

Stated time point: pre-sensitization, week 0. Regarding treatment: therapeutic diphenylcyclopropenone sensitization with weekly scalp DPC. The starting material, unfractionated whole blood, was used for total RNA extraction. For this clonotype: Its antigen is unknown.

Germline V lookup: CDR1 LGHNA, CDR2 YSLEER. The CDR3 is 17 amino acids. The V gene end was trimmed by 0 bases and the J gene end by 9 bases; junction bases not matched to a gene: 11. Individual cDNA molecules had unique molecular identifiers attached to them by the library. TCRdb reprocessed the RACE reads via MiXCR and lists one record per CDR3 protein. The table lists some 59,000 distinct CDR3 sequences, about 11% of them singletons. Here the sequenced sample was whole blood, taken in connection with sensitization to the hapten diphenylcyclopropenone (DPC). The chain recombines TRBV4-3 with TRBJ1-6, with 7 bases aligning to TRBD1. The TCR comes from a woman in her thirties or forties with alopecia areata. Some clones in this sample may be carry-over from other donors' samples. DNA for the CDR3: TGCGCCAGCAGCCAAGATCTTCAGGGGGTAAACGGTTCACCCCTCCACTTT. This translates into CASSQDLQGVNGSPLHF.